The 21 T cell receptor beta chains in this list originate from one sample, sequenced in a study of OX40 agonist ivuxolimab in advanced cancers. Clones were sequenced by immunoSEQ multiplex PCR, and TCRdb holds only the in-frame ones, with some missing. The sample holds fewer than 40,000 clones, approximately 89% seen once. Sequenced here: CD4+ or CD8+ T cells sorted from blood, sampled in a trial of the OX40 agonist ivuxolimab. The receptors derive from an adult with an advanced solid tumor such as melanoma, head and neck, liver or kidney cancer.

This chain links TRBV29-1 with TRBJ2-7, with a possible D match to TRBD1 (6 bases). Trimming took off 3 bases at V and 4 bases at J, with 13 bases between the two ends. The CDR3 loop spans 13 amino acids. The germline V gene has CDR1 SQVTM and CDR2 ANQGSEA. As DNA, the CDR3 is TGCAGCGTTGAGCTCGAACAGGGATACGAGCAGTACTTC. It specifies CSVELEQGYEQYF.

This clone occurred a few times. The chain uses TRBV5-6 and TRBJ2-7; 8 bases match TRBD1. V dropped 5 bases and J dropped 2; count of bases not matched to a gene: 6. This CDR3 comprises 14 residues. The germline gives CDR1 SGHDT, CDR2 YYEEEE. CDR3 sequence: CASSSGQGTYEQYF. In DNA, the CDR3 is TGTGCCAGCAGTTCAGGACAGGGCACCTACGAGCAGTACTTC.

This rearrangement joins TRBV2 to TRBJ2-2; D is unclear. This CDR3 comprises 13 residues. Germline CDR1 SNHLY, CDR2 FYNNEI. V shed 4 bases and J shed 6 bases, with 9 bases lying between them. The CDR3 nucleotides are TGTGCCAGCAGTGTGTCTCTGGCCGGGGAGCTGTTTTTT. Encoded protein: CASSVSLAGELFF.

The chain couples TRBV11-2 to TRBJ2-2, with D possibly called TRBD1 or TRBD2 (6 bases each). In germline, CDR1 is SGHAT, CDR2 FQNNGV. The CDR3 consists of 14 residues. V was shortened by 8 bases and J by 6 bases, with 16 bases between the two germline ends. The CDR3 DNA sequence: TGTGCCAGCCAGAGGGGGGAAACCCCCGGGGAGCTGTTTTTT. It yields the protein CASQRGETPGELFF.

CDR3 nucleotide sequence: TGTGCCAGCAGTTACGGGAACTATGGCTACACCTTC. It codes for CASSYGNYGYTF. J is TRBJ1-2 and V is TRBV25-1, with unresolved D. The CDR3 contains 12 residues. CDR1 and CDR2 from the germline V gene are MGHDK and SYGVNS. Deletions cut 5 bases from V and 2 bases from J, with 6 bases between.

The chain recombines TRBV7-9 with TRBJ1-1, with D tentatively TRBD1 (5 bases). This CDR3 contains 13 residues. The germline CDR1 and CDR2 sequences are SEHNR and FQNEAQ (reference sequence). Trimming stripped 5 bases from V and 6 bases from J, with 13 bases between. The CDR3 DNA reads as TGTGCCAGCAGCCCGGGGGGGACCGCTGAAGCTTTCTTT. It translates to CASSPGGTAEAFF.

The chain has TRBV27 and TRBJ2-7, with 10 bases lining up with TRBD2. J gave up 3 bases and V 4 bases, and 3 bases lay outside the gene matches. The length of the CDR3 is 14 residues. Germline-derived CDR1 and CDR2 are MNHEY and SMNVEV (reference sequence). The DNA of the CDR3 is TGTGCCAGCAGTTACCGGACTAGCGGCTACGAGCAGTACTTC. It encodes CASSYRTSGYEQYF.

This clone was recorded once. The DNA of the CDR3 is TGTGCCAGCAAATATACCTCCCGGGGTTTCTTT. Its translation is CASKYTSRGFF. The chain combines TRBV6-1 with TRBJ1-1; D ambiguous. CDR1 MNHNS and CDR2 SASEGT come from the germline V gene. V gave up 7 bases and J gave up 13 bases, with 16 bases separating them. The CDR3 length is 11 residues.

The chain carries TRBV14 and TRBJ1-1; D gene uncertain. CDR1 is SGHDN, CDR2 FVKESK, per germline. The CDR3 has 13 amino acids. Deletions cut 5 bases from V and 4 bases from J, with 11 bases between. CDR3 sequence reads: CASSDWVTTEAFF. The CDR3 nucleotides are TGTGCCAGCAGCGACTGGGTGACCACTGAAGCTTTCTTT.

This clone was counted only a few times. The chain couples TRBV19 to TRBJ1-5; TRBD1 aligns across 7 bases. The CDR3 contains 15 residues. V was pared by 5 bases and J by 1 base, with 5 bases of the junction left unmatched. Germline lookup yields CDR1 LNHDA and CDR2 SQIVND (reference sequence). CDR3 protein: CASSSDRVSNQPQHF. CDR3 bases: TGTGCCAGTAGTTCCGACAGGGTGAGCAATCAGCCCCAGCATTTT. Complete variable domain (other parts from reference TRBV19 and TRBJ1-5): DGGITQSPKYLFRKEGQNVTLSCEQNLNHDAMYWYRQDPGQGLRLIYYSQIVNDFQKGDIAEGYSVSREKKESFPLTVTSAQKNPTAFYLCASSSDRVSNQPQHFGDGTRLSIL.

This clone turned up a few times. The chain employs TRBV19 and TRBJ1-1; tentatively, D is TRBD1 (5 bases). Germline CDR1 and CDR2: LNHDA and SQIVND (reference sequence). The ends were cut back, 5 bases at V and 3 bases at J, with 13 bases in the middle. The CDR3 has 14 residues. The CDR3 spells CASSLGLGDTEAFF. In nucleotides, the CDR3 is TGTGCCAGTAGTTTGGGTTTAGGGGACACTGAAGCTTTCTTT.

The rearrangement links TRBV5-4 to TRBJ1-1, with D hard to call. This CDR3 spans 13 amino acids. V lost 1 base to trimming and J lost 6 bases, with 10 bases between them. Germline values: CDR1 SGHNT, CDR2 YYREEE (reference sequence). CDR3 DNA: TGTGCCAGCAGCTTGTCAGCAGGCGCTGAAGCTTTCTTT. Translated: CASSLSAGAEAFF.

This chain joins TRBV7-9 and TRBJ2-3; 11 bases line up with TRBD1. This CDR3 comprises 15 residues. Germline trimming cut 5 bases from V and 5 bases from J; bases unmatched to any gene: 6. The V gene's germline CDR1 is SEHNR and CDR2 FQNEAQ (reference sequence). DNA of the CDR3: TGTGCCAGCAGCGAGGGACAGGGGGTCTTAGATACGCAGTATTTT. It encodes CASSEGQGVLDTQYF.

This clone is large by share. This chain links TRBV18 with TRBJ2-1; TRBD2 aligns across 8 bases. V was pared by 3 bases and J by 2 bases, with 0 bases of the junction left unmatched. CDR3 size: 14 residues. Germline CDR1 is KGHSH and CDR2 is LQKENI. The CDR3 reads CASSPSGTYNEQFF. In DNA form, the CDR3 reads TGTGCCAGCTCACCTAGCGGGACCTACAATGAGCAGTTCTTC.

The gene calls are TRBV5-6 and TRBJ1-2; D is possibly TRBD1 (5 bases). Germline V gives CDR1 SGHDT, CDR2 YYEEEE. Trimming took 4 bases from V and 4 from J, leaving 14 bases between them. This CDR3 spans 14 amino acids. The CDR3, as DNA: TGTGCCAGCAGCGCGACAGAAAGAATCTATGGCTACACCTTC. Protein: CASSATERIYGYTF.

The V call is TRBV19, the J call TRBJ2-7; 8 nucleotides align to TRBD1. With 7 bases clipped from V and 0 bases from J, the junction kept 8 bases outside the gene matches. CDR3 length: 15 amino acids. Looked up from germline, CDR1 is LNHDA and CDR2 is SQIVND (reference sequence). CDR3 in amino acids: CASTAGQGSSYEQYF. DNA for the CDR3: TGTGCCAGTACCGCCGGACAGGGAAGCTCCTACGAGCAGTACTTC.

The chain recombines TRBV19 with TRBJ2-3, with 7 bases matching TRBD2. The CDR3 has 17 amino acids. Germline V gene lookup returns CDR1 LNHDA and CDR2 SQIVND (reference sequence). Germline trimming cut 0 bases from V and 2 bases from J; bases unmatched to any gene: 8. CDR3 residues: CASSIEQRGFYTDTQYF. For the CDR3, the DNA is TGTGCCAGTAGTATAGAGCAGCGGGGTTTTTACACAGATACGCAGTATTTT.

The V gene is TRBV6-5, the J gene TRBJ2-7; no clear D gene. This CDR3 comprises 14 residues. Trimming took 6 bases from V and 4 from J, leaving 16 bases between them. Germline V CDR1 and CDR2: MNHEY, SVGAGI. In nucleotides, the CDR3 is TGTGCCAGCAGCCCCTACACTACAGCGTACGAGCAGTACTTC. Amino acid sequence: CASSPYTTAYEQYF.

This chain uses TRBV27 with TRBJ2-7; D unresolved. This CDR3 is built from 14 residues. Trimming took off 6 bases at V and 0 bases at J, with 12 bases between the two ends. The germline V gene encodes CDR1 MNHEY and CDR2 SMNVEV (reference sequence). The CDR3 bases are TGTGCCAGCAGCCCATACCGGAGCTCCTACGAGCAGTACTTC. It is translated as CASSPYRSSYEQYF.

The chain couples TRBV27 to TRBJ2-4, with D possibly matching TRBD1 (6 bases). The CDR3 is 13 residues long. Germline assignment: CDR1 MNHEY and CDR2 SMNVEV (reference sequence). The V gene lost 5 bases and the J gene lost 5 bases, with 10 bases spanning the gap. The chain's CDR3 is CASSMGAQNIQYF. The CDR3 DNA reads TGTGCCAGCAGTATGGGGGCCCAAAACATTCAGTACTTC.

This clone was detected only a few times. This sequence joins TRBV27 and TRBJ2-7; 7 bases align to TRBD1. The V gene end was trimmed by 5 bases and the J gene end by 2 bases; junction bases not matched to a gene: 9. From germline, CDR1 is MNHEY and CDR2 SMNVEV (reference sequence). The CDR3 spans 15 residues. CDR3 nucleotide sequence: TGTGCCAGCAGTGCAACAGGGGCCGCCGCCTACGAGCAGTACTTC. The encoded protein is CASSATGAAAYEQYF.